Presented here are 19 T cell receptor beta chains from one specimen sequenced in a study of CD8+CD57+ T cells in acquired aplastic anemia. According to the study, genomic DNA was the template for TCR beta VDJ and CDR3 profiling. Via MiXCR, TCRdb re-called the reads, giving one row per CDR3 protein. The table lists approximately 220,000 distinct CDR3 sequences, under 50% of them singletons, with nearly 20% in the top ten. Patients picked for sequencing had shown CD8+CD57+ cell expansion detected by flow cytometry. The specimen sequenced was sorted CD4+, CD8+, or CD8+CD57+ T cells (not recorded which) from PBMCs. These receptors all come from a human donor with aplastic anemia.

The table lists this clonotype with many counts. This rearrangement joins TRBV2 to TRBJ2-1, with 11 bases aligning to TRBD1. V lost 6 bases to trimming and J lost 6 bases; unmatched junction nucleotides: 1. The CDR3 contains 13 residues. Germline V gives CDR1 SNHLY, CDR2 FYNNEI. The CDR3 loop reads CASRDRGLNEQFF. In nucleotides, the CDR3 is TGTGCCAGCAGGGACAGGGGGCTCAATGAGCAGTTCTTC.

V is TRBV5-6 and J is TRBJ2-7; TRBD1 matches at 8 bases. Per the germline V gene, CDR1 is SGHDT and CDR2 is YYEEEE. This CDR3 is 15 amino acids long. Unmatched junction bases numbered 11, after V lost 4 bases and J lost 5 bases. This CDR3 reads CASSPRRQGIDEQYV. DNA of the CDR3: TGTGCCAGCAGCCCCCGCCGACAGGGGATCGACGAGCAGTACGTC.

The chain links TRBV29-1 to TRBJ1-2, with D perhaps TRBD1 (5 bases). The CDR3 sequence is 13 residues long. Germline V gene sequence: CDR1 SQVTM, CDR2 ANQGSEA. V lost 7 bases and J 2 bases, leaving 14 bases between the germline ends. The DNA of the CDR3 is TGCAGCGCTTCGATGGGACCGAACTATGGCTACACCTTC. Translation gives CSASMGPNYGYTF.

The chain carries TRBV2 and TRBJ1-3; D perhaps matches TRBD1 (5 bases). CDR1 and CDR2 (germline): SNHLY, FYNNEI. This CDR3 is built from 15 residues. With 6 bases removed from V and 4 bases from J, the gap between germline ends came to 16 bases. This chain's CDR3 is CASSVGGRVGNTIYF. The CDR3 bases are TGTGCCAGCAGCGTAGGAGGCAGGGTCGGAAACACCATATATTTT.

The CDR3 loop reads CASSLTKTQYF. The CDR3 coding sequence is TGTGCCAGCAGCTTAACAAAGACCCAGTACTTC. This rearrangement joins TRBV7-2 to TRBJ2-5; D unresolved. CDR1 and CDR2 from the germline V gene are SGHTA and FQGNSA. The CDR3 covers 11 residues. The V gene lost 2 bases and the J gene lost 6 bases, with 4 bases spanning the gap.

With respect to this clonotype: One end of the junction does not line up with germline, which may come from a read error. The chain employs TRBV18 and TRBJ2-1, with D possibly TRBD2 on 6 matching bases. The CDR3 contains 15 residues. The V gene's germline CDR1 is KGHSH and CDR2 LQKENI. This CDR3 reads CASSPIAGPNNEQSF. Written as DNA, the CDR3 is TGTGCCAGCTCACCAATCGCGGGGCCCAACAATGAGCAGTCCTTC.

This clonotype has only a few counts. CDR3 in DNA: TGTGCCAGCAGCTTGTTACCAGCAACAGATACGCAGTATTTT. Protein sequence: CASSLLPATDTQYF. The rearrangement uses TRBV5-6 and TRBJ2-3; D is uncertain. The V end was cut by 1 base, the J end by 3 bases, with 9 bases between. CDR1 and CDR2 (germline): SGHDT, YYEEEE. The CDR3 is made up of 14 amino acids.

In its sample, this clonotype was seen a few times. The chain joins TRBV25-1 to TRBJ2-1; D is possibly TRBD2 (5 bases). CDR1 is MGHDK and CDR2 is SYGVNS in the germline V gene. CDR3 size: 16 residues. Trimming shortened V by 5 bases and J by 2 bases, and 16 bases separated the two germline ends. In DNA, the CDR3 is TGTGCCAGCAGTTTACAGACAAGGACTCCCTACAATGAGCAGTTCTTC. The encoded protein is CASSLQTRTPYNEQFF.

This clonotype appeared a single time. The chain links TRBV7-2 to TRBJ2-3; D gene unclear. Trimming cost V 1 base and J 1 base, with 15 bases left between them. Germline V gene lookup returns CDR1 SGHTA and CDR2 FQGNSA. This CDR3 is built from 17 residues. Written as DNA, the CDR3 is TGTGCCAGCAGCTTAGTTTCGGGCCTAGACCGCACAGATACGCAGTATTTT. As protein: CASSLVSGLDRTDTQYF.

The chain carries TRBV19 and TRBJ1-1; a weak D match, TRBD1 (6 bases). The CDR3 extends over 14 amino acids. Germline values: CDR1 LNHDA, CDR2 SQIVND (reference sequence). V lost 6 bases to trimming and J lost 1 base, with 12 bases between them. The CDR3 is CASRRGEGNTEAFF. CDR3 nucleotides: TGTGCCAGTAGAAGGGGGGAGGGGAACACTGAAGCTTTCTTT.

The sample holds many counts of this clonotype. The chain is built from TRBV2 and TRBJ1-3; no clear D gene. The V gene's germline CDR1 is SNHLY and CDR2 FYNNEI. V was clipped by 6 bases and J by 0 bases, with 12 bases between them. CDR3 length: 15 amino acids. The CDR3 nucleotides read TGTGCCAGCAGGAGAGACACCTCCTCTGGAAACACCATATATTTT. Its protein is CASRRDTSSGNTIYF.

This clonotype has only a few counts. One end of the junction does not line up with germline, which may come from a read error. CDR3 loop: CARSLRDRGYEQYF. DNA of the CDR3: TGTGCCAGGAGCTTGAGGGACAGGGGCTACGAGCAGTACTTC. V is TRBV7-9 and J is TRBJ2-7, with 10 bases lining up with TRBD1. Germline lookup yields CDR1 SEHNR and CDR2 FQNEAQ (reference sequence). This CDR3 is built from 14 residues.

This clonotype was found a few times. The junction does not match germline at one end; this may be a read error. The chain's CDR3 is CASSYSGAQGESF. CDR3 DNA sequence: TGTGCCAGCAGTTACTCAGGAGCCCAGGGCGAGTCCTTC. V and J are TRBV6-5 and TRBJ1-2, with D maybe TRBD1 (5 bases). CDR1 and CDR2 from the germline V gene are MNHEY and SVGAGI. CDR3 length: 13 residues.

Turning to this clonotype: This may stem from a read error, because a much larger clone lies one nucleotide away. The chain joins TRBV25-1 to TRBJ1-6; 8 positions match TRBD1. In germline, CDR1 is MGHDK, CDR2 SYGVNS. CDR3 length: 14 residues. V lost 6 bases to trimming and J lost 7 bases; unmatched junction nucleotides: 5. CDR3 sequence reads: CASSFYRGNSPLHF. DNA of the CDR3: TGTGCCAGCAGCTTTTACAGGGGGAATTCACCCCTCCACTTT.

This sequence joins TRBV2 and TRBJ1-3; tentative D call: TRBD1 (6 bases). This CDR3 spans 14 amino acids. The germline V gene has CDR1 SNHLY and CDR2 FYNNEI. The V end lost 7 bases, the J end lost 0 bases, and 10 bases lay between the germline ends. The CDR3 coding sequence is TGTGCCAGCACGGGGGACATCTCTGGAAACACCATATATTTT. Translating it yields CASTGDISGNTIYF.

About this clonotype: A much bigger clone sits one base away, suggesting this may be a read error. The chain combines TRBV5-1 with TRBJ2-7; D gene ambiguous. The germline V gene has CDR1 SGHRS and CDR2 YFSETQ. This CDR3 comprises 13 residues. The DNA of the CDR3 is TGCGCCAGCGGCTTAAATGCGGAGTACGAGCAGTACTTC. Encoded protein: CASGLNAEYEQYF.

This clonotype was counted a few times. The V gene is TRBV10-2, the J gene TRBJ2-5; D remains unclear. There are 16 residues in the CDR3. Trimming left V 0 bases short and J 1 base short, with 12 bases between. Germline assignment: CDR1 WSHSY and CDR2 SAAADI. CDR3 coding DNA: TGCGCCAGCAGTGAGTCGTCATTTTCATCCCAAGAGACCCAGTACTTC. Protein sequence: CASSESSFSSQETQYF.

CDR3 protein: CASSLSGTGPGYTF. CDR3 DNA sequence: TGTGCCAGCAGCTTATCCGGGACAGGGCCGGGCTACACCTTC. The chain is built from TRBV7-2 and TRBJ1-2; 9 bases agree with TRBD1. Trimming at V came to 2 bases and at J to 8 bases, leaving 6 bases not matched to a gene. There are 14 residues in the CDR3. Germline assignment: CDR1 SGHTA and CDR2 FQGNSA.

The gene calls are TRBV28 and TRBJ1-4, with a weak D call TRBD1 (5 bases). The germline CDR1 and CDR2 sequences are MDHEN and SYDVKM. V was cut by 7 bases and J by 6 bases, with 15 bases left in between. CDR3 size: 14 residues. CDR3 loop: CASMGGDRYEKLFF. The DNA of the CDR3 is TGTGCCAGCATGGGGGGGGATCGTTATGAAAAACTGTTTTTT.